Each of the 12 T cell receptor beta chains below was sequenced from the same sample in a study of cytomegalovirus exposure and HLA in healthy donors. Clones were sequenced by immunoSEQ multiplex PCR, and TCRdb holds only the in-frame ones, with some missing. The table includes 210,000 or so clones, 70% to 90% detected once. Sequencing was carried out using PBMCs. The receptor set was obtained from a woman aged 18-35 years in good health and CMV-seronegative.

This sequence joins TRBV27 and TRBJ2-7; 7 bases are shared with TRBD2. V lost 3 bases, J lost 4 bases, and 9 bases stayed unmatched. CDR1 and CDR2 from the germline V gene are MNHEY and SMNVEV (reference sequence). The CDR3 loop spans 15 amino acids. The CDR3 bases are TGTGCCAGCAGTTTTGGGGGGGGGTTGGGGTACGAGCAGTACTTC. Translating gives CASSFGGGLGYEQYF.

This clone came up a few times. V gene TRBV7-9 combines with J gene TRBJ1-4; tentatively, D is TRBD1 (6 bases). V was cut by 6 bases and J by 5 bases, with 13 bases left in between. The CDR3 spans 14 residues. In germline, CDR1 is SEHNR, CDR2 FQNEAQ (reference sequence). The CDR3 DNA sequence: TGTGCCAGCAGGGGGACAACCTCAAATGAAAAACTGTTTTTT. This sequence encodes CASRGTTSNEKLFF.

This rearrangement joins TRBV7-8 to TRBJ2-7; 7 bases line up with TRBD2. Trimming cost V 5 bases and J 0 bases; bases outside gene matches: 7. The CDR3 sequence is 15 residues long. Germline loops: CDR1 SGHVS, CDR2 FQNEAQ. The CDR3, as DNA: TGTGCCAGCAGCCCGGGACGGGACTACTCCTACGAGCAGTACTTC. This gives the protein CASSPGRDYSYEQYF.

This clone was counted a few times. The rearrangement links TRBV18 to TRBJ2-1; D uncertain. Germline V lookup: CDR1 KGHSH, CDR2 LQKENI. Trimming took 3 bases from V and 8 from J, leaving 11 bases between them. The CDR3 has 13 amino acids. The CDR3 DNA sequence: TGTGCCAGCTCACCTCCTCTGGGCGATGAGCAGTTCTTC. This encodes CASSPPLGDEQFF.

The rearrangement joins TRBV27 to TRBJ2-7; 14 nucleotides agree with TRBD2. Germline-derived CDR1 and CDR2 are MNHEY and SMNVEV (reference sequence). The CDR3 has 16 amino acids. V lost 4 bases to trimming and J lost 3 bases; unmatched junction nucleotides: 5. The CDR3 nucleotides read TGTGCCAGCAGTTCCGGGACTAGCGGGGGCTACTACGAGCAGTACTTC. Encoded protein: CASSSGTSGGYYEQYF.

The CDR3 sequence: CASSLDRGTYEQYF. The CDR3 nucleotides read TGTGCCAGCAGCTTGGACAGGGGGACCTACGAGCAGTACTTC. The chain is built from TRBV5-6 and TRBJ2-7, with 8 bases identical to TRBD1. The CDR3 totals 14 residues. Germline CDR1 SGHDT, CDR2 YYEEEE. V lost 0 bases and J lost 2; bases outside the gene matches: 1.

This chain joins TRBV7-3 and TRBJ2-7; D is perhaps TRBD1 (5 bases). Per the germline V gene, CDR1 is SGHTA and CDR2 is FQGTGA. The CDR3 has 15 residues. V dropped 4 bases and J dropped 3 bases, with 16 bases sitting between them. The CDR3 spells CASSSDGASDYEQYF. The CDR3 DNA reads as TGTGCCAGCAGCTCGGATGGGGCCTCGGACTACGAGCAGTACTTC. The full variable domain, rest sourced from reference TRBV7-3 and TRBJ2-7, is GAGVSQTPSNKVTEKGKYVELRCDPISGHTALYWYRQSLGQGPEFLIYFQGTGAADDSGLPNDRFFAVRPEGSVSTLKIQRTERGDSAVYLCASSSDGASDYEQYFGPGTRLTVT.

The chain couples TRBV30 to TRBJ2-7; TRBD1 agrees at 10 bases. Germline loops: CDR1 GTSNPN, CDR2 SVGIG (reference sequence). The CDR3 has 19 residues. J was trimmed by 2 bases and V by 2 bases; bases with no gene match: 18. The CDR3 DNA sequence: TGTGCCTGGAGTAAGATTTACAAACTCCCGGGACAGGGGACCTACGAGCAGTACTTC. It is translated as CAWSKIYKLPGQGTYEQYF.

CDR3 sequence: CSVEGVLQGLLTYNEQFF. The CDR3 DNA reads as TGCAGCGTTGAAGGGGTATTGCAGGGATTATTAACCTACAATGAGCAGTTCTTC. This chain joins TRBV29-1 and TRBJ2-1; TRBD1 is a possible D gene (5 bases). The CDR3 loop spans 18 amino acids. Germline values: CDR1 SQVTM, CDR2 ANQGSEA. Trimming removed 1 base at V and 2 bases at J, with 21 bases between.

The V and J genes are TRBV11-1 and TRBJ2-7, with D unresolved. Germline V gives CDR1 SGHAT, CDR2 FQDESV (reference sequence). CDR3 length equals 13 residues. The V end was cut by 3 bases, the J end by 2 bases, with 8 bases between. The CDR3 here is CASSFELAYEQYF. The CDR3 coding sequence is TGTGCCAGCAGCTTCGAACTTGCCTACGAGCAGTACTTC. The full variable domain, in which reference TRBV11-1 and TRBJ2-7 provide the parts outside the CDR3, is EAEVAQSPRYKITEKSQAVAFWCDPISGHATLYWYRQILGQGPELLVQFQDESVVDDSQLPKDRFSAERLKGVDSTLKIQPAELGDSAMYLCASSFELAYEQYFGPGTRLTVT.

The chain is built from TRBV6-5 and TRBJ2-2; TRBD1 aligns across 9 bases. This CDR3 has 15 residues. Trimming cost V 5 bases and J 4 bases; bases outside gene matches: 5. CDR1 and CDR2 (germline): MNHEY, SVGAGI. In DNA form, the CDR3 reads TGTGCCAGCAGTGCTACAGGGGGCGGCACCGGGGAGCTGTTTTTT. It codes for CASSATGGGTGELFF.

V is TRBV5-1 and J is TRBJ1-1; no clear D gene. Deletions cut 5 bases from V and 1 base from J, with 15 bases between. The germline CDR1 and CDR2 sequences are SGHRS and YFSETQ. The CDR3 has 15 residues. The CDR3 sequence: CASRVSGRGNTEAFF. CDR3 in DNA: TGCGCCAGCAGGGTCTCCGGGAGAGGGAACACTGAAGCTTTCTTT.